This T cell receptor beta chain emerged from a study of response to subunit inactivated influenza vaccine. Study-level results: The authors proposed limited new T cell recruitment per seasonal influenza vaccination.

TCRdb itself ran the RT-PCR reads through MiXCR, one entry per CDR3 protein. In the table there are about 190,000 distinct CDR3 sequences, approximately 15% of which are singletons. The J segment lost 2 bases and the V segment lost 1 base, leaving 1 base of the junction unmatched. This CDR3 comprises 15 residues. Looked up from germline, CDR1 is MDHEN and CDR2 is SYDVKM. In regard to this clonotype: Its antigen is currently unknown.

This rearrangement joins TRBV28 to TRBJ2-7, with 11 bases that match TRBD2. The clonotype was recovered from a man aged 50 to 60 who received an inactivated influenza vaccine. This specimen consisted of CD8+ T cells sorted from PBMCs, obtained about 5 days after vaccination. The CDR3 spells CASSLSGLAAYEQYF. In nucleotides, the CDR3 is TGTGCCAGCAGTTTATCGGGACTAGCGGCCTACGAGCAGTACTTC.